These T cell receptor beta chains were read from a single sample in a study of blood T cells in healthy people across ages. TCRdb re-called the 5' RACE reads through MiXCR, storing one row per CDR3 protein. The data show some 1.4 million distinct CDR3 sequences, with 35% to 45% seen just once and under 8% held by the top ten. The sequenced sample consisted of blood. Receptors originate from a woman aged 18-29 years in good health. CDR3s include the opening cysteine and the closing phenylalanine or tryptophan. D genes are given only for firm matches. For some rows the clone size is stated as once, few or many, or as a class when expanded; others skip it.

TRBJ2-7	few	TRBV12-3/TRBV12-4	.	TGTGCCAGCAGTTTTCTGCGGGCCTCCTCCTACGAGCAGTACTTC	CASSFLRASSYEQYF
TRBJ1-2	many	TRBV20-1	.	TGCAGTGCTAGAGAAAGTTCCTATGGCTACACCTTC	CSARESSYGYTF
TRBJ2-3	.	TRBV27	TRBD2	TGTGCCAGCAGTTTAAGCGGGAGGGCCCCAGATACGCAGTATTTT	CASSLSGRAPDTQYF
TRBJ2-3	.	TRBV12-3/TRBV12-4	.	TGTGCCAGCAGTTTAGTTGCGGTGGGAGCCGATACGCAGTATTTT	CASSLVAVGADTQYF
TRBJ2-4	few	TRBV12-3/TRBV12-4	.	TGTGCCAGCAGTCCCCGACAGGACATAGCCAAAAACATTCAGTACTTC	CASSPRQDIAKNIQYF
TRBJ2-3	many	TRBV10-3	TRBD2	TGTGCCATCAGCCGCGGGACTAGCGGCGAGGATACGCAGTATTTT	CAISRGTSGEDTQYF
TRBJ2-5	few	TRBV7-7	TRBD2	TGTGCTAGCAGCCCAATCCCGGCTAGCGGGAAAGAGACCCAGTACTTC	CASSPIPASGKETQYF
TRBJ2-7	.	TRBV4-3	.	TGCGCCAGCAGCCAAGACCGGGACGGGTCCTACGAGCAGTACTTC	CASSQDRDGSYEQYF
TRBJ2-1	.	TRBV4-1	TRBD2	TGCGCCAGCAGACTAGCGGGAGAGAGTGGGCAGTTCTTC	CASRLAGESGQFF
TRBJ2-2	.	TRBV6-1	.	TGTGCCAGCAGTGAACGGGGGCCGGGCACCGGGGAGCTGTTTTTT	CASSERGPGTGELFF
TRBJ2-3	.	TRBV20-1	.	TGCAGTGCTAGATTAGGACGGAAAGTATCTAGCACAGATACGCAGTATTTT	CSARLGRKVSSTDTQYF
TRBJ2-7	few	TRBV20-1	.	TGCAGTGCTAGACCCCAGGTCTCCTACGAGCAGTACTTC	CSARPQVSYEQYF
TRBJ1-2	.	TRBV15	.	TGTGCCACCAGCAGAGGACAGTCCGACTATGGCTACACCTTC	CATSRGQSDYGYTF
TRBJ1-1	.	TRBV24-1	.	TGTGGCACCAGTGATACATCGAGAAGCACTGAAGCTTTCTTT	CGTSDTSRSTEAFF
TRBJ2-5	.	TRBV30	.	TGTGCCTGGAGTGTAAGGTCTTCCCTCGGAGAGACCCAGTACTTC	CAWSVRSSLGETQYF
TRBJ2-7	.	TRBV9	.	TGTGCCAGCAGCAACAAGCCCTCGGGCTACGAACCCTACGAGCAGTACTTC	CASSNKPSGYEPYEQYF
TRBJ1-1	few	TRBV7-9	TRBD1	TGTGCCAGCAGTGGACAGGGGGCAAGGAACACTGAAGCTTTCTTT	CASSGQGARNTEAFF
TRBJ2-7	.	TRBV20-1	.	TGCAGTGCTAGGGCCACCGGGACCCCACCCTACAATGAGCAGTACTTC	CSARATGTPPYNEQYF
TRBJ1-4	.	TRBV4-1	.	TGCGCCAGCAGCCCAGACAGAACTTATAATGAAAAACTGTTTTTT	CASSPDRTYNEKLFF
TRBJ2-5	.	TRBV5-6	TRBD1	TGTGCCAGCAGCTGGGTCGGGACAGAAGAGACCCAGTACTTC	CASSWVGTEETQYF
TRBJ2-5	.	TRBV6-5	TRBD2	TGTGCCAGCAGTTACTCACCCATTCTAGCGGGGGGCCGGGAGACCCAGTACTTC	CASSYSPILAGGRETQYF
TRBJ1-2	few	TRBV10-3	.	TGTGCCATCAGTGAGTCGGAAGGCGGCCAGACCTACTATGGCTACACCTTC	CAISESEGGQTYYGYTF
TRBJ2-1	few	TRBV7-8	TRBD1	TGTGCCAGCAGCCCGGGGACAGCCAGCCCCTACAATGAGCAGTTCTTC	CASSPGTASPYNEQFF
TRBJ1-2	.	TRBV9	TRBD1	TGTGCCAGCAGCAATCCCGGGACAGGGGCCTATGGCTACACCTTC	CASSNPGTGAYGYTF
TRBJ2-7	.	TRBV12-3/TRBV12-4	TRBD2	TGTGCCAGCAGACCTTCTAGCGGGGGGCTCTACGAGCAGTACTTC	CASRPSSGGLYEQYF
TRBJ1-2	.	TRBV29-1	.	TGCAGCGTCCTGAACCGACTGGACCAGACTTACTATGGCTACACCTTC	CSVLNRLDQTYYGYTF
TRBJ1-2	many	TRBV6-1	.	TGTGCCAGCAGCCAGGACTGGTATGGCTACACCTTC	CASSQDWYGYTF
TRBJ2-5	.	TRBV20-1	.	TGCAGTGCCAGGGCCCCGGTAGAGGCCCAGTACTTC	CSARAPVEAQYF
TRBJ2-1	.	TRBV24-1	TRBD2	TGTGCCACCAGTGACTCCTTAGTGGGAGGGGCCTACAATGAGCAGTTCTTC	CATSDSLVGGAYNEQFF
TRBJ2-7	.	TRBV21-1	.	TGTGCCAGCAGCAAAGGGGCCGCTAGCTCCTACGAGCAGTACTTC	CASSKGAASSYEQYF
TRBJ2-1	few	TRBV4-1	.	TGCGCCAGCAGCCTCAGAAAGGGAATGGGGACACATCTTTACAATGAGCAGTTCTTC	CASSLRKGMGTHLYNEQFF
TRBJ1-2	few	TRBV28	TRBD1	TGTGCCAGCAGTCCCTCAGGGACAGGTCCCTTCTATGGCTACACCTTC	CASSPSGTGPFYGYTF
TRBJ1-1	.	TRBV7-9	TRBD1	TGTGCCAGCAGCGTCCGGGACAGGGCTGAAGCTTTCTTT	CASSVRDRAEAFF
TRBJ2-7	.	TRBV4-1	TRBD1	TGCGCCAGCAGCCGAGGGACAGGGAATGAAGAGCAGTACTTC	CASSRGTGNEEQYF
TRBJ1-6	.	TRBV20-1	.	TGCAGTGCTAGTTTGGGGACCGCGAATTCACCCCTCCACTTT	CSASLGTANSPLHF
TRBJ1-2	.	TRBV12-3/TRBV12-4	.	TGTGCCAGCAGTTTTATCCAGGAGATAAGGAAATCAACTTCCTACACCTTC	CASSFIQEIRKSTSYTF
TRBJ1-6	.	TRBV6-5	.	TGTGCCAGCAGTTACTCTAACTATAATTCACCCCTCCACTTT	CASSYSNYNSPLHF
TRBJ2-7	.	TRBV20-1	TRBD2	TGCAGTGCTAGTCGATTGGGACTAGAGACGGACGAGCAGTACTTC	CSASRLGLETDEQYF
TRBJ2-1	few	TRBV15	.	TGTGCCACCAGCAGAGGGGCCAGCTCCTACAATGAGCAGTTCTTC	CATSRGASSYNEQFF
TRBJ1-1	.	TRBV19	.	TGTGCCAGTAGTGTGGACAGTCGCTTTGAAGCTTTCTTT	CASSVDSRFEAFF
TRBJ1-5	.	TRBV5-1	.	TGCGCCAGCAGCTTGCGCCCGGGACTGAATCAGCCCCAGCATTTT	CASSLRPGLNQPQHF
TRBJ2-7	.	TRBV20-1	TRBD1	TGCAGTGCTACCTTATACAGGGGGAATAACGAGCAGTACTTC	CSATLYRGNNEQYF
TRBJ2-3	.	TRBV24-1	TRBD2	TGTGCCACCTCTGACTTTAGCGGGGGGGTAAATACGCAGTATTTT	CATSDFSGGVNTQYF
TRBJ1-4	.	TRBV7-2	.	TGTGCCAGCAGCCCTATAGGAGGTGAAAAACTGTTTTTT	CASSPIGGEKLFF
TRBJ2-2	.	TRBV7-2	.	TGTGCCAGCACCCACTCCGGGGTTAACACCGGGGAGCTGTTTTTT	CASTHSGVNTGELFF
TRBJ2-5	.	TRBV20-1	.	TGCAGTGCAAAAGCAATCGGGAACAGGCCAATTCTGCGAGAGACCCAGTACTTC	CSAKAIGNRPILRETQYF
TRBJ2-1	few	TRBV28	TRBD1	TGTGCCAGCAGTCCTCGGACAGGGCGGAATGAGCAGTTCTTC	CASSPRTGRNEQFF
TRBJ2-7	.	TRBV7-9	.	TGTGCCAGCAGCTACATCGCCGGGACAAACATCTACGAGCAGTACTTC	CASSYIAGTNIYEQYF
TRBJ2-3	.	TRBV5-1	.	TGCGCCAGCATGGAAGCAGGCACAGATACGCAGTATTTT	CASMEAGTDTQYF
TRBJ2-7	.	TRBV28	TRBD1	TGTGCCAGCAGTTCGTCGGGACAGGTCTCCTACGAGCAGTACTTC	CASSSSGQVSYEQYF
TRBJ2-5	.	TRBV25-1	.	TGTGCCAGCGATTCGGGGGCATTGGAGACCCAGTACTTC	CASDSGALETQYF